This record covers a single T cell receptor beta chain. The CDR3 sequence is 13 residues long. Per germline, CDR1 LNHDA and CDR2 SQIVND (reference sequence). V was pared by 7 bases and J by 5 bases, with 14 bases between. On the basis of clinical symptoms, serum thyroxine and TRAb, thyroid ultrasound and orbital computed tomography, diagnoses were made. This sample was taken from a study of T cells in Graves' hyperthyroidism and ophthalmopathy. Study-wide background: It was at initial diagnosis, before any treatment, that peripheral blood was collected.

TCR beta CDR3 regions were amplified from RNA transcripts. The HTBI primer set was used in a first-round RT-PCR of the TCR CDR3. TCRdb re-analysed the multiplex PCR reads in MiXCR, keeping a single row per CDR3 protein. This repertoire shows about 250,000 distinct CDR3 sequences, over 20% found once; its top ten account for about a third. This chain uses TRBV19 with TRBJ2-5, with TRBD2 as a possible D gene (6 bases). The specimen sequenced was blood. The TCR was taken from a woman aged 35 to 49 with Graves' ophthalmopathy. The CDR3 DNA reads TGTGCCAGTAATCGAGCAGCGGGCGAGACCCAGTACTTC. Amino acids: CASNRAAGETQYF.